The present T cell receptor (beta chain) was sequenced within a study of radiation and T cells in renal cell carcinoma. Study context: Nephrectomy followed 15 Gy stereotactic body radiation by 4 weeks.

This clone was counted a few times. Other DNA sequences in this specimen translate into the identical CDR3. Sample time point: baseline pretreatment blood. Treatment reported: 15 Gy SBRT to primary tumor, nephrectomy 4 weeks later. Radiation-treated patients gave blood at baseline, week 2 and week 4. Assay used: immunoSEQ multiplex PCR; TCRdb lists only in-frame clones, some missing. This table holds 130,000 to 150,000 clones, around 89% found once. The germline V and J ends were trimmed by 4 bases and 3 bases, with 10 bases remaining between them. Germline V lookup: CDR1 MDHEN, CDR2 SYDVKM. The CDR3 has 14 residues.

The TCR was taken from a woman in her sixties or seventies with renal cell carcinoma. The sequencing used blood, collected from a patient whose treatment included radiotherapy and nephrectomy. V is TRBV28 and J is TRBJ1-5; D is possibly TRBD1 (6 bases). CDR3 DNA: TGTGCCAGCAGTTCAACAGGGAACAATCAGCCCCAGCATTTT. Its protein product is CASSSTGNNQPQHF.